This TCR beta chain is drawn from a study of T cells in Graves' hyperthyroidism and ophthalmopathy. The CDR3 has 17 residues. CDR1 is ENHRY, CDR2 SYGVKD, per germline. TCR beta CDR3 region amplification was performed from RNA transcripts. A set of HTBI primers served as the primers for a first-round RT-PCR of the TCR CDR3. One entry per CDR3 protein results from TCRdb running MiXCR on the multiplex PCR reads. The sample has roughly 510,000 distinct CDR3 sequences, 20% seen once. Researchers defined stable Graves' hyperthyroidism as no ophthalmopathy progression within 18 months. Any patient presenting with uncontrolled infection, other autoimmune disease, pregnancy or lactation was left out. This clonotype has only a few counts.

Sequenced material: blood. The receptor was derived from a man aged 18 to 29 with Graves' hyperthyroidism. The chain combines TRBV10-3 with TRBJ1-1, with D possibly TRBD1 on 5 matching bases. For the CDR3, the DNA is TGTTCAGTTAAGAAGGGACTGCGCTACAGAGTGAACACTGAAGCTTTCTTT. Amino acids: CSVKKGLRYRVNTEAFF.